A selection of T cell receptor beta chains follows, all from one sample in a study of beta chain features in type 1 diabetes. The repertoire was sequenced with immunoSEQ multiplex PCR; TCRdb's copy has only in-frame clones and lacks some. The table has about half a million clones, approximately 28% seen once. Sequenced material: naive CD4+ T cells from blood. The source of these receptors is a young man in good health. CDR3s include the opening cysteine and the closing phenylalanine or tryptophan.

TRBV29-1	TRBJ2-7	CSVARGRGGYEQYF
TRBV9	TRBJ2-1	CASSVTSGINEQFF
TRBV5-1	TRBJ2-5	CASSLLSGVRETQYF
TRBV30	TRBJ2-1	CAWSPGIFYNEQFF
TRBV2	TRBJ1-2	CTSSERRDRMNYGYTF
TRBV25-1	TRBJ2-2	CASSATSGSRNTGELFF
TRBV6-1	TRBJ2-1	CASGTGTRDEQFF
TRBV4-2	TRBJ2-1	CASSQEGQGYNEQFF
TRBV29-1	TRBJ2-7	CSASGTSGSSYEQYF
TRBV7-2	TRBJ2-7	CASSPLAGGFVREQYF
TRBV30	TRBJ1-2	CASTGVQAGYTF
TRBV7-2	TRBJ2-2	CASSRDSATGELFF
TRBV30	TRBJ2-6	CAWSGGGSGANVLTF
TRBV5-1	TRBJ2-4	CASSLEGGKNIQYF
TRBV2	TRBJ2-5	CASSEDIQETQYF
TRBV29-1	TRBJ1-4	CSVGSPSRGGEKLFF
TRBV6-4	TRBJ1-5	CASSVREGQPQHF
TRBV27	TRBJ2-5	CASSRTSGQETQYF
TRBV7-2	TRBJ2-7	CASSPRAGSEQYF
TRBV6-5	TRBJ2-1	CASSLGLRGQFF